The next 25 T cell receptor beta chains were all read from a single sample in a study of blood T cell repertoires in COVID-19. Using immunoSEQ multiplex PCR, the repertoire was profiled, and TCRdb retains in-frame clones only, with some absent. The sample includes 250,000 to 300,000 clones, around 86% of them seen just once. The sample consisted of peripheral blood. The source of these receptors is a woman in her fifties or sixties with COVID-19, enrolled during active disease.

The rearrangement links TRBV3-1 (or the pseudogene TRBV3-2) to TRBJ1-2, with TRBD1 identical over 7 bases. The junction had 9 bases not matched to a gene; V was cut back by 3 bases and J by 8 bases. This CDR3 comprises 14 residues. The germline V gene has CDR1 LGHDT and CDR2 YNNKEL (reference sequence). CDR3 sequence (DNA): TGTGCCAGCAGCCATAAACAGGGGACGGCAGGCTACACCTTC. Encoded protein: CASSHKQGTAGYTF.

The rearrangement links TRBV4-2 to TRBJ2-5; 7 bases fit TRBD1. The trim removed 5 bases at V and 2 bases at J, leaving 5 bases unmatched. The CDR3 consists of 14 residues. Germline V CDR1 and CDR2: LGHNA, YNFKEQ. The CDR3 here is CASSLGDRQETQYF. The DNA of the CDR3 is TGTGCCAGCAGCTTGGGGGACAGACAAGAGACCCAGTACTTC.

This clone appeared a single time. This chain's CDR3 is CAWSVGLAGGNEQYF. The CDR3 nucleotides read TGTGCCTGGAGCGTAGGACTAGCGGGGGGCAACGAGCAGTACTTC. The chain links TRBV30 to TRBJ2-7, with TRBD2 identical over 14 bases. Trimming removed 3 bases from V and 5 bases from J; junction bases left unmatched: 6. The CDR3 length is 15 residues. Looked up from germline, CDR1 is GTSNPN and CDR2 is SVGIG (reference sequence).

This chain uses TRBV7-9 with TRBJ2-2; TRBD1 is a possible D gene (5 bases). This CDR3 region has 14 residues. V was shortened by 5 bases and J by 6 bases, with 13 bases between the two germline ends. CDR1 SEHNR and CDR2 FQNEAQ come from the germline V gene (reference sequence). The DNA for the CDR3 is TGTGCCAGCAGCCCCTCTAGGGGATCCGGGGAGCTGTTTTTT. It encodes CASSPSRGSGELFF.

The J gene is TRBJ2-1, the V gene TRBV19; 10 bases map to TRBD1. J gave up 9 bases and V 3 bases, and 11 bases lay outside the gene matches. Germline values: CDR1 LNHDA, CDR2 SQIVND (reference sequence). The CDR3 totals 16 residues. The CDR3 here is CASSISGTGARSEQFF. Written as DNA, the CDR3 is TGTGCCAGTAGTATCTCCGGGACAGGGGCGCGGAGTGAGCAGTTCTTC.

J is TRBJ2-1 and V is TRBV27; TRBD2 matches at 8 bases. J gave up 4 bases and V 3 bases, and 8 bases lay outside the gene matches. This CDR3 has 16 residues. CDR1 and CDR2 (germline): MNHEY, SMNVEV (reference sequence). Here the CDR3 reads CASSFRAGESYNEQFF. In DNA form, the CDR3 reads TGTGCCAGCAGTTTTAGAGCGGGAGAATCATACAATGAGCAGTTCTTC.

J is TRBJ2-7 and V is TRBV27; 11 nucleotides agree with TRBD2. The V segment lost 6 bases and the J segment 7 bases; nucleotides outside the gene matches: 11. Per germline, CDR1 MNHEY and CDR2 SMNVEV (reference sequence). The CDR3 has 15 residues. The CDR3, as DNA: TGTGCCAGCAGCCTAGCGGGAGGCCATCCTATAGAGCAGTACTTC. Translated, it gives CASSLAGGHPIEQYF.

The V and J genes are TRBV6-2 or TRBV6-3 and TRBJ2-1; maybe TRBD2 (6 bases). Germline V gene lookup returns CDR1 MNHEY and CDR2 SVGEGT. CDR3 length: 15 residues. V was cut by 2 bases and J by 2 bases, with 10 bases left in between. CDR3 sequence (DNA): TGTGCCAGCAGTTACCAAGCGGGCACCTACAATGAGCAGTTCTTC. Protein: CASSYQAGTYNEQFF.

This clone was found a few times. V usage is TRBV5-1 and J usage is TRBJ1-6; no reliable D call. The germline gives CDR1 SGHRS, CDR2 YFSETQ. This CDR3 comprises 16 residues. V gave up 5 bases and J gave up 5 bases, with 17 bases separating them. The CDR3 is CASRSRVMSDNSPLHF. Here the CDR3 DNA reads TGCGCCAGCAGGTCCCGGGTCATGTCCGATAATTCACCCCTCCACTTT.

This chain joins TRBV19 and TRBJ1-3; 7 bases fit TRBD1. This CDR3 comprises 15 residues. V shed 4 bases, J shed 3 bases, and the junction held 6 bases outside the gene matches. Germline CDR1 is LNHDA and CDR2 is SQIVND (reference sequence). CDR3 DNA: TGTGCCAGTAGTAGAACAGGGGCTTTTGGAAACACCATATATTTT. As protein: CASSRTGAFGNTIYF.

This chain connects TRBV6-6 to TRBJ2-7, with 7 bases aligning to TRBD2. Looked up from germline, CDR1 is MNHNY and CDR2 is SVGAGI (reference sequence). This CDR3 has 16 residues. J was trimmed by 2 bases and V by 8 bases; bases with no gene match: 15. The CDR3 DNA reads as TGTGCCAGCCCGAGGGTAATACGGGAGGCCCCCTACGAGCAGTACTTC. This sequence encodes CASPRVIREAPYEQYF.

The DNA for the CDR3 is TGTGCCAGCAGCCAGGACGGGGGAGGGGGCACTGAAGCTTTCTTT. It codes for CASSQDGGGGTEAFF. V and J are TRBV4-2 and TRBJ1-1, with a tentative D call TRBD1 (6 bases). The V end lost 3 bases, the J end lost 4 bases, and 15 bases lay between the germline ends. Germline CDR1 and CDR2: LGHNA and YNFKEQ. CDR3 length: 15 residues.

This chain uses TRBV5-1 with TRBJ2-2; D uncertain. Trimming took off 2 bases at V and 3 bases at J, with 11 bases between the two ends. CDR1 and CDR2 (germline): SGHRS, YFSETQ. The CDR3 has 15 amino acids. This chain's CDR3 is CASSFNAGDTGELFF. The CDR3 region has the DNA TGCGCCAGCAGCTTCAACGCAGGCGACACCGGGGAGCTGTTTTTT.

V is TRBV3-1 (or the pseudogene TRBV3-2) and J is TRBJ1-2, with 7 bases aligning to TRBD1. With 4 bases clipped from V and 13 bases from J, the junction kept 12 bases outside the gene matches. This CDR3 region has 13 residues. The germline V gene encodes CDR1 LGHDT and CDR2 YNNKEL (reference sequence). CDR3 bases: TGTGCCAGCAGCCCGGGACAGAGGATTAAAGTCACCTTC. Amino acid sequence: CASSPGQRIKVTF.

Written as DNA, the CDR3 is TGTGCCAGCAGAACCGGGACTAGCGGGCGCATCTCCTACGAGCAGTACTTC. The encoded protein is CASRTGTSGRISYEQYF. V usage is TRBV2 and J usage is TRBJ2-7; TRBD2 agrees at 12 bases. CDR1 and CDR2 (germline): SNHLY, FYNNEI. The CDR3 runs to 17 residues. Germline trimming cut 6 bases from V and 0 bases from J; bases unmatched to any gene: 9.

In this sample, this clone turned up a few times. The V call is TRBV30, the J call TRBJ1-2; 7 nucleotides agree with TRBD1. After removal of 4 bases from V and 3 bases from J, the junction contained 8 bases not matched to a gene. The germline gives CDR1 GTSNPN, CDR2 SVGIG (reference sequence). There are 14 residues in the CDR3. The CDR3 spells CAWTKTGRYYGYTF. For the CDR3, the DNA is TGTGCCTGGACTAAGACAGGGCGGTACTATGGCTACACCTTC.

The gene calls are TRBV4-3 and TRBJ1-1; 7 bases are a match to TRBD1. Germline V gene data show CDR1 as LGHNA and CDR2 as YSLEER. The CDR3 is 18 amino acids. Trimming at V came to 0 bases and at J to 0 bases, leaving 10 bases not matched to a gene. DNA for the CDR3: TGCGCCAGCAGCCAAGACCCTGGGACAGTTGATCTGAACACTGAAGCTTTCTTT. It codes for CASSQDPGTVDLNTEAFF.

The chain carries TRBV19 and TRBJ1-2; TRBD1 is a possible D gene (6 bases). The V gene lost 5 bases and the J gene lost 8 bases, with 15 bases spanning the gap. The length of the CDR3 is 13 residues. CDR1 is LNHDA, CDR2 SQIVND, per germline (reference sequence). CDR3 protein: CASSPGQSMGYTF. DNA for the CDR3: TGTGCCAGTAGTCCCGGACAGAGTATGGGCTACACCTTC.

The chain has TRBV30 and TRBJ1-5, with D perhaps TRBD1 (5 bases). Germline loops: CDR1 GTSNPN, CDR2 SVGIG (reference sequence). V was cut by 5 bases and J by 7 bases, with 15 bases left in between. This CDR3 has 13 amino acids. CDR3 protein: CAWALGGTQPQHF. The DNA of the CDR3 is TGTGCCTGGGCGCTTGGCGGGACGCAGCCCCAGCATTTT. Full variable domain (remainder filled in from reference TRBV30 and TRBJ1-5): SQTIHQWPATLVQPVGSPLSLECTVEGTSNPNLYWYRQAAGRGLQLLFYSVGIGQISSEVPQNLSASRPQDRQFILSSKKLLLSDSGFYLCAWALGGTQPQHFGDGTRLSIL.

V is TRBV5-1 and J is TRBJ2-2; 12 bases are a match to TRBD2. With 3 bases clipped from V and 4 bases from J, the junction kept 10 bases outside the gene matches. The CDR3 has 18 residues. In germline, CDR1 is SGHRS, CDR2 YFSETQ. CDR3 DNA: TGCGCCAGCAGCTCCTCACTAGCGGGAGGTGTCGGCACCGGGGAGCTGTTTTTT. Encoded protein: CASSSSLAGGVGTGELFF.

This clone was observed once. This chain connects TRBV29-1 to TRBJ2-7, with D unclear. CDR1 is SQVTM, CDR2 ANQGSEA, per germline. V was pared by 4 bases and J by 5 bases, with 6 bases between. CDR3 length: 10 amino acids. CDR3 sequence (DNA): TGCAGCGTTGGAGGAGACGAGCAGTACTTC. Its protein is CSVGGDEQYF.

The V call is TRBV7-8, the J call TRBJ1-5; 8 bases map to TRBD1. The V and J ends lost 4 bases and 6 bases, in that order; junction bases with no gene match: 5. The CDR3 consists of 14 residues. Looked up from germline, CDR1 is SGHVS and CDR2 is FQNEAQ. The CDR3 reads CASSYTGGSQPQHF. In nucleotides, the CDR3 is TGTGCCAGCAGCTACACAGGGGGTAGTCAGCCCCAGCATTTT.

V and J are TRBV28 and TRBJ2-7; 7 bases align to TRBD1. In germline, CDR1 is MDHEN, CDR2 SYDVKM. This CDR3 is 14 amino acids long. After removal of 5 bases from V and 9 bases from J, the junction contained 13 bases not matched to a gene. CDR3 bases: TGTGCCAGCAGTGGGACCGGGACAGCAGGTTGGCAGTACTTC. Residues: CASSGTGTAGWQYF.

V is TRBV5-1 and J is TRBJ2-1; D is perhaps TRBD2 (6 bases). CDR3 size: 16 residues. V lost 1 base, J lost 4 bases, and 15 bases lay in between. Germline V gives CDR1 SGHRS, CDR2 YFSETQ. The CDR3 loop is CASSLSLRREYNEQFF. CDR3 nucleotide sequence: TGCGCCAGCAGCTTGTCCTTGAGGCGGGAATACAATGAGCAGTTCTTC.

V usage is TRBV9 and J usage is TRBJ2-7, with 12 bases matching TRBD1. Germline values: CDR1 SGDLS, CDR2 YYNGEE. The CDR3 length is 16 residues. V trimming: 3 bases; J trimming: 7 bases; junction bases outside the gene matches: 11. The DNA for the CDR3 is TGTGCCAGCAGCGCCTCCGGGGGGACAGGGGGCGGTGAGCAGTACTTC. Translating gives CASSASGGTGGGEQYF. Full variable domain (remainder filled in from reference TRBV9 and TRBJ2-7): DSGVTQTPKHLITATGQRVTLRCSPRSGDLSVYWYQQSLDQGLQFLIQYYNGEERAKGNILERFSAQQFPDLHSELNLSSLELGDSALYFCASSASGGTGGGEQYFGPGTRLTVT.